This T cell receptor beta chain is from a study of cytomegalovirus exposure and HLA in healthy donors. Germline CDR1 is LGHNA and CDR2 is YNFKEQ. Deletions cut 1 base from V and 2 bases from J, with 15 bases between. The CDR3 covers 16 residues. In the PCR, 60 Vbeta and 13 Jbeta primers were used. The assay was immunoSEQ multiplex PCR, and TCRdb's table has in-frame clones only and misses some. The repertoire holds approximately 110,000 clones, with 65% to 75% as singletons. This clone was seen more than once but under ten times. The clonotype was recovered from a woman in her thirties or forties in good health and CMV-seropositive. Material: PBMCs. The V call is TRBV4-2, the J call TRBJ2-7; perhaps TRBD2 as D (6 bases). The CDR3 DNA sequence: TGTGCCAGCAGCCAAGCCGCCGGGGCGGGGACCTACGAGCAGTACTTC. Protein: CASSQAAGAGTYEQYF.